The 21 T cell receptor beta chains below come from one sample, sequenced in a study of blood T cell repertoires in COVID-19. The table came from immunoSEQ multiplex PCR; TCRdb's copy has only in-frame clones and leaves some out. The sample lists roughly 100,000 clones; about 85% were seen once. What was sequenced was peripheral blood. The receptor source for this set is a woman aged 45-65 years with COVID-19, enrolled during active disease.

V and J are TRBV20-1 and TRBJ1-4, with 9 bases that match TRBD1. CDR1 is DFQATT, CDR2 SNEGSKA, per germline (reference sequence). The length of the CDR3 is 10 residues. V dropped 6 bases and J dropped 13; count of bases not matched to a gene: 3. The DNA of the CDR3 is TGCAGTGCGGGACAGGGCTCACTGTTTTTT. Translated, it gives CSAGQGSLFF.

The chain links TRBV27 to TRBJ1-1; TRBD1 agrees at 8 bases. V was pared by 5 bases and J by 6 bases, with 5 bases of the junction left unmatched. Germline-derived CDR1 and CDR2 are MNHEY and SMNVEV (reference sequence). The CDR3 has 13 residues. CDR3 amino acids: CASSRPGGPEAFF. In DNA form, the CDR3 reads TGTGCCAGCAGTAGACCAGGGGGCCCTGAAGCTTTCTTT.

The V and J genes are TRBV9 and TRBJ1-1; 9 bases fit TRBD1. V gave up 3 bases and J gave up 5 bases; unmatched junction bases: 8. This CDR3 has 15 amino acids. Germline assignment: CDR1 SGDLS and CDR2 YYNGEE. CDR3 nucleotides: TGTGCCAGCAGCGCCCCTGGGACAGGGTTGACTGAAGCTTTCTTT. Translated: CASSAPGTGLTEAFF.

The chain uses TRBV7-3 and TRBJ1-2; no reliable D call. The CDR3 is 13 amino acids. Germline assignment: CDR1 SGHTA and CDR2 FQGTGA. Deletions cut 5 bases from V and 8 bases from J, with 15 bases between. CDR3 in DNA: TGTGCCAGCAGCCACGACGGGCGGGCGGGCTACACCTTC. Translating gives CASSHDGRAGYTF.

J is TRBJ2-1 and V is TRBV4-2, with 9 bases that match TRBD1. Germline lookup yields CDR1 LGHNA and CDR2 YNFKEQ. The CDR3 totals 16 residues. V shed 2 bases and J 8 bases; nucleotides not matched to a gene: 10. CDR3 bases: TGTGCCAGCAGCCAAACACAGGGGGCGACCATCCATGAGCAGTTCTTC. This encodes CASSQTQGATIHEQFF.

The count of this clone is one. CDR3: CASSLGGTNEQFF. CDR3 DNA: TGTGCCAGCAGCTTGGGGGGGACTAATGAGCAGTTCTTC. The V call is TRBV5-4, the J call TRBJ2-1, with TRBD2 as a possible D gene (6 bases). The CDR3 is made up of 13 amino acids. CDR1 SGHNT and CDR2 YYREEE come from the germline V gene (reference sequence). The germline V and J ends were trimmed by 0 bases and 7 bases, with 8 bases remaining between them.

The chain carries TRBV11-2 and TRBJ2-7; no clear D gene. The V end was cut by 0 bases, the J end by 0 bases, with 9 bases between. Germline assignment: CDR1 SGHAT and CDR2 FQNNGV. CDR3 length: 15 residues. The DNA for the CDR3 is TGTGCCAGCAGCTTAGAGGCAGATACCTCCTACGAGCAGTACTTC. This sequence encodes CASSLEADTSYEQYF.

This clone was found a few times. CDR3 amino acids: CASSLGSSEYYEQYF. The CDR3 DNA follows: TGTGCCAGCAGCTTAGGGTCTAGCGAGTACTACGAGCAGTACTTC. V and J are TRBV11-3 and TRBJ2-7; tentative D call: TRBD2 (6 bases). The CDR3 is 15 amino acids. The V end lost 1 base, the J end lost 3 bases, and 13 bases lay between the germline ends. Per germline, CDR1 SGHNT and CDR2 YENEEA.

The V and J genes are TRBV27 and TRBJ2-1, with 14 bases aligning to TRBD2. In germline, CDR1 is MNHEY, CDR2 SMNVEV (reference sequence). This CDR3 spans 17 amino acids. Unmatched junction bases numbered 5, after V lost 5 bases and J lost 2 bases. CDR3 sequence reads: CASSIGTSGGTYNEQFF. The CDR3 coding sequence is TGTGCCAGCAGTATAGGGACTAGCGGGGGAACCTACAATGAGCAGTTCTTC.

The gene calls are TRBV13 and TRBJ1-6; weak D call: TRBD1 (5 bases). The CDR3 is 17 residues long. Trimming took off 3 bases at V and 0 bases at J, with 12 bases between the two ends. Looked up from germline, CDR1 is PRHDT and CDR2 is FYEKMQ (reference sequence). CDR3 nucleotide sequence: TGTGCCAGCAGCTTTGTCCAGGGATCCTCCTATAATTCACCCCTCCACTTT. The encoded protein is CASSFVQGSSYNSPLHF.

The V gene is TRBV6-2 or TRBV6-3, the J gene TRBJ1-1; TRBD1 might be the D (5 bases). Trimming left V 6 bases short and J 5 bases short, with 19 bases between. This CDR3 is 15 amino acids long. The germline gives CDR1 MNHEY, CDR2 SVGEGT. The CDR3 DNA reads as TGTGCCAGCAGCCTTGGGATCTTGGGGGGGACTGAAGCTTTCTTT. It specifies CASSLGILGGTEAFF.

This clone has just a few counts. The rearrangement links TRBV4-2 to TRBJ2-7, with 10 bases that match TRBD1. Losses at the gene ends were 0 bases for V and 2 bases for J; bases not matched to a gene: 4. Germline loops: CDR1 LGHNA, CDR2 YNFKEQ. This CDR3 has 16 amino acids. The CDR3 nucleotides are TGTGCCAGCAGCCAAGACCCGGGACAGGGGACCTACGAGCAGTACTTC. Translated: CASSQDPGQGTYEQYF.

The rearrangement uses TRBV3-1 (or the pseudogene TRBV3-2) and TRBJ2-7; a weak D match, TRBD1 (5 bases). Germline V CDR1 and CDR2: LGHDT, YNNKEL (reference sequence). Trimming shortened V by 2 bases and J by 2 bases, and 10 bases separated the two germline ends. This CDR3 spans 14 amino acids. The DNA for the CDR3 is TGTGCCAGCAGCCAACAGGGCAGTACCTACGAGCAGTACTTC. Amino acids: CASSQQGSTYEQYF.

The V call is TRBV12-5, the J call TRBJ2-3; D is perhaps TRBD2 (5 bases). Germline V gene sequence: CDR1 LGHNT, CDR2 FRNRAP. V shed 0 bases and J shed 3 bases, with 10 bases lying between them. The length of the CDR3 is 15 residues. The CDR3, as DNA: TGTGCTAGTGGTTTGGTTCAACGGGGAACAGATACGCAGTATTTT. Translation gives CASGLVQRGTDTQYF.

V and J are TRBV5-1 and TRBJ2-3; TRBD2 might be the D (6 bases). The CDR3 is 15 residues long. V was cut by 0 bases and J by 0 bases, with 8 bases left in between. Germline V gives CDR1 SGHRS, CDR2 YFSETQ. CDR3 loop: CASSLGRDSTDTQYF. The DNA of the CDR3 is TGCGCCAGCAGCTTGGGGCGGGATAGCACAGATACGCAGTATTTT.

The chain couples TRBV4-1 to TRBJ2-2; a weak D match, TRBD2 (5 bases). The germline V gene encodes CDR1 MGHRA and CDR2 YSYEKL. The V end was cut by 0 bases, the J end by 2 bases, with 10 bases between. The CDR3 contains 16 residues. The CDR3 sequence is CASSQDAGPNTGELFF. CDR3 nucleotides: TGCGCCAGCAGCCAAGATGCGGGTCCCAACACCGGGGAGCTGTTTTTT.

This chain links TRBV6-5 with TRBJ1-5; 7 bases align to TRBD1. The CDR3 contains 15 residues. Germline lookup yields CDR1 MNHEY and CDR2 SVGAGI. The trim removed 7 bases at V and 5 bases at J, leaving 11 bases unmatched. DNA for the CDR3: TGTGCCAGCATTAATAGACAGGGACGTTATCAGCCCCAGCATTTT. Its protein product is CASINRQGRYQPQHF.

The J gene is TRBJ1-1, the V gene TRBV7-2; 7 bases are a match to TRBD1. The CDR3 runs 17 residues. Germline V CDR1 and CDR2: SGHTA, FQGNSA. V shed 1 base, J shed 1 base, and the junction held 9 bases outside the gene matches. CDR3: CASSLGVTGSGNTEAFF. The DNA for the CDR3 is TGTGCCAGCAGCTTAGGGGTGACAGGGAGTGGGAACACTGAAGCTTTCTTT.

This sequence joins TRBV6-1 and TRBJ2-7; TRBD1 is a possible D gene (5 bases). V was shortened by 2 bases and J by 2 bases, with 7 bases between the two germline ends. The CDR3 spans 13 residues. Germline V gives CDR1 MNHNS, CDR2 SASEGT. CDR3: CASSEIRAYEQYF. In nucleotides, the CDR3 is TGTGCCAGCAGTGAAATCAGGGCCTACGAGCAGTACTTC.

This clone was detected once. The rearrangement uses TRBV11-2 and TRBJ1-5; D not resolved. CDR1 and CDR2 from the germline V gene are SGHAT and FQNNGV. V was clipped by 8 bases and J by 1 base, with 9 bases between them. This CDR3 region has 13 residues. CDR3: CASGPGSNQPQHF. The DNA for the CDR3 is TGTGCCAGCGGCCCCGGGAGCAATCAGCCCCAGCATTTT. Full variable domain (outside the CDR3, taken from reference TRBV11-2 and TRBJ1-5): EAGVAQSPRYKIIEKRQSVAFWCNPISGHATLYWYQQILGQGPKLLIQFQNNGVVDDSQLPKDRFSAERLKGVDSTLKIQPAKLEDSAVYLCASGPGSNQPQHFGDGTRLSIL.

The V and J genes are TRBV7-9 and TRBJ2-7; the D gene is possibly TRBD1 (7 bases). The V end lost 1 base, the J end lost 7 bases, and 14 bases lay between the germline ends. This CDR3 is 14 amino acids long. CDR1 and CDR2 from the germline V gene are SEHNR and FQNEAQ (reference sequence). The CDR3 loop reads CASSLGWAGGEQYF. The DNA of the CDR3 is TGTGCCAGCAGCTTAGGATGGGCAGGGGGGGAGCAGTACTTC.